The rows below give T cell receptor beta chains drawn from one sample of a study of CD8 T cells in ankylosing spondylitis. Each CDR3 protein gets one entry after TCRdb re-called the 5' RACE reads with MiXCR. The sample lists about 140,000 distinct CDR3 sequences, about 7% occurring once. The source material was blood, either unsorted or a sorted T cell fraction (not recorded which). These receptors came from a female donor with ankylosing spondylitis or in good health (not recorded which). CDR3s include the opening cysteine and the closing phenylalanine or tryptophan. A D gene is named only where the DNA matches it firmly.

D | V | CDR3
. | TRBV12-3/TRBV12-4 | CASRSTDRSGTEAFF
. | TRBV3-1 | CASSQPGGKATQYF
TRBD2 | TRBV3-1 | CASSQDFVRGYNEQFF
. | TRBV7-2 | CASSRVPNSPLHF
TRBD1 | TRBV5-1 | CASSSGGTGRHSRYGYTF
TRBD1 | TRBV7-2 | CASSLDRGSYNSPLHF
TRBD1 | TRBV20-1 | CSARGRDRGPEAFF
. | TRBV7-9 | CASSFGVANTEAFF
. | TRBV5-6 | CASSLGWGMNTEAFF
. | TRBV6-6 | CASTRNTGELFF
TRBD1 | TRBV6-1 | CASTPDRGGGMVF
. | TRBV5-1 | CASSLEDLGTGELFF
. | TRBV13 | CASSRVPDGYTF
. | TRBV12-3/TRBV12-4 | CASSFGGKGEAFF
. | TRBV12-3/TRBV12-4 | CASQARNQPQHF
TRBD2 | TRBV7-7 | CASSPSGGTGGELFF
. | TRBV7-8 | CASSSLRGGALSNQPQHF
. | TRBV6-5 | CASSYSARSYGYTF
. | TRBV5-6 | CASSRRHGTSSLYEQYF
TRBD2 | TRBV12-3/TRBV12-4 | CASRRSGGGNEQFF
. | TRBV7-9 | CASSLRFLPGYTF
. | TRBV27 | CASSFRGASTEAFF
. | TRBV18 | CAGGRGRDTGELFF
TRBD2 | TRBV7-2 | CASSLAPSGLYTDTQYF
. | TRBV12-3/TRBV12-4 | CASRARTTDTQYF
. | TRBV6-2/TRBV6-3 | CASSGSRDGGNTEAFF
TRBD1 | TRBV7-3 | CASSPRTGSEAFF
. | TRBV7-9 | CASSLELVRGYTF
. | TRBV20-1 | CSAIGPSDPYEQYF
. | TRBV5-1 | CASSSSPWGSRTNNEQFF
. | TRBV5-1 | CASSNLGAYGYTF
. | TRBV11-2 | CASSFGFGNTQYF
. | TRBV5-6 | CASSFRLGSGTEAFF
. | TRBV7-2 | CASSLGIQETQYF
. | TRBV9 | CASSVSPGPSYEQYF
. | TRBV28 | CASNHGPRGAYEQYF
. | TRBV5-5 | CASSLDVVASAGELFF
. | TRBV7-2 | CASSTGPDTGELFF
. | TRBV4-3 | CASSQSGVSNYGYTF
. | TRBV12-3/TRBV12-4 | CASSFSSWRTEAFF
. | TRBV5-1 | CASSFEGDYGYTF
. | TRBV25-1 | CASSEAGFYGYTF
. | TRBV12-3/TRBV12-4 | CASRSDGDQPQHF
. | TRBV7-2 | CASTYSTAATNEKLFF
TRBD1 | TRBV5-1 | CASSKTGGQETQYF
. | TRBV7-6 | CASSLAQTHNEQFF
TRBD2 | TRBV11-1 | CASSVGLAGDEQYF
. | TRBV7-8 | CASSPERNNYGYTF
. | TRBV19 | CVSRTNTGEQYF
. | TRBV4-3 | CASSQDLGVNNQPQHF
. | TRBV6-2/TRBV6-3 | CASSSDNQETQYF
. | TRBV5-5 | CASSPVPPQKETQYF
. | TRBV12-3/TRBV12-4 | CASSPGVPGADTQYF
TRBD1 | TRBV12-3/TRBV12-4 | CASRTGGIYGYTF
. | TRBV30 | CAWRPHQETQYF